The entry that follows covers one T cell receptor (beta chain) sequence. What it recognizes is unknown. This specimen belongs to a study of vaccination and CD4 T cells after COVID-19. As for the study in general: After nasal swab PCR-confirmed SARS-CoV-2, several convalescents had mild disease and one severe. Blood was drawn a median roughly 67 days post second dose, range 14 to 241. The study, taken as a whole, reports: Data came from relatively few convalescent patients and lacked early post-infection timepoints.

Indicated treatment: approximately 11-day PBMC culture with coronavirus spike peptide pools or control peptides (ViraFEST assay). This CDR3 contains 18 residues. The V segment lost 4 bases and the J segment 7 bases; nucleotides outside the gene matches: 22. Per germline, CDR1 SGHDN and CDR2 FVKESK. Sequencing of the DNA from cultured CD4+ T cells was carried out with the Oncomine TCR Beta short-read assay. TCRdb passed the PCR reads through MiXCR, listing each CDR3 protein once. The table has around 13,000 distinct CDR3 sequences, approximately 21% seen once. This sequence was found in a human donor with COVID-19. This sequence joins TRBV14 and TRBJ2-7, with 7 positions matching TRBD2. Sample: cultured CD4+ T cells from blood. The CDR3 DNA reads TGTGCCAGCAGCCTCCCCGGGAGGCGAGGGACGTGGAACGGAGAGCAGTACTTC. Amino acid sequence: CASSLPGRRGTWNGEQYF.